This TCR beta chain is drawn from a study of blood T cell repertoires in COVID-19. Study information: COVID-19 samples from acute and convalescent phases originated in the United States, Italy and Spain. From T cells, B-cell-depleted T cells, or PBMCs came the material, which was cDNA or gDNA.

The CDR3 loop spans 12 amino acids. Trimming cost V 3 bases and J 6 bases, with 7 bases left between them. From germline, CDR1 is KGHSH and CDR2 LQKENI. Produced via immunoSEQ multiplex PCR; TCRdb's table is partial and in-frame only. The sample comprises roughly 38,000 clones, 80% to 90% of which are singletons, and roughly 10% rests with the top ten. V usage is TRBV18 and J usage is TRBJ2-3; D gene unclear. The clonotype originates from an older woman with acute or convalescent COVID-19. The sequenced sample was peripheral blood. CDR3 in DNA: TGTGCCAGCTCACCCGAGATGGATACGCAGTATTTT. Amino acids: CASSPEMDTQYF. The whole variable domain, remainder taken from reference TRBV18 and TRBJ2-3, is NAGVMQNPRHLVRRRGQEARLRCSPMKGHSHVYWYRQLPEEGLKFMVYLQKENIIDESGMPKERFSAEFPKEGPSILRIQQVVRGDSAAYFCASSPEMDTQYFGPGTRLTVL.